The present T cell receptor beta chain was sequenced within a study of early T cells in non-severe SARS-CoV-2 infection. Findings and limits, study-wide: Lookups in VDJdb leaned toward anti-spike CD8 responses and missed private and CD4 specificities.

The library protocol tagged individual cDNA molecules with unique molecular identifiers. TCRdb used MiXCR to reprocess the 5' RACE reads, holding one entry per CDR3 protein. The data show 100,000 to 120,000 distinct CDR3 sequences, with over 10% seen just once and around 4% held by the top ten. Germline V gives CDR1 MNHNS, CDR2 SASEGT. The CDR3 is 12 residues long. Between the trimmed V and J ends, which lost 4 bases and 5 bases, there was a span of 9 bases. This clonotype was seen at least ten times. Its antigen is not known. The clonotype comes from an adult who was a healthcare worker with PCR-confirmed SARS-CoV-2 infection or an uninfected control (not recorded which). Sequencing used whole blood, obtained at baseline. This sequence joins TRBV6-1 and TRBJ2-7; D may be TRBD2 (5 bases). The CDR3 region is CASSAVGDEQYF. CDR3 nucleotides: TGTGCCAGCAGTGCAGTGGGAGACGAGCAGTACTTC.